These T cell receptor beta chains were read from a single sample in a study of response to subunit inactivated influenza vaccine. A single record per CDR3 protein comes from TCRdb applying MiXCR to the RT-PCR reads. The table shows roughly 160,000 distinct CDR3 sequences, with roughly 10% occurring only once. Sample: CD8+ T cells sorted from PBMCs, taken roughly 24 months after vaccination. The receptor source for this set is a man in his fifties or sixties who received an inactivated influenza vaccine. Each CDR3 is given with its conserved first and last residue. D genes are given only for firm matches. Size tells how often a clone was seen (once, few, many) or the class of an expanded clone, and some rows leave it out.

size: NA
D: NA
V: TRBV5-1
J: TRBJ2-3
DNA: TGCGCCAGCAGCTTGGGGGGGCTAGGGGGATCCACAGATACGCAGTATTTT
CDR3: CASSLGGLGGSTDTQYF

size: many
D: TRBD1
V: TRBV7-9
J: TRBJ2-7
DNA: TGTGCCAGCAGCTCCGGGACAGACTCCTACGAGCAGTACTTC
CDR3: CASSSGTDSYEQYF

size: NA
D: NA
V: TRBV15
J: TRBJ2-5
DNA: TGTGCCACCAGCAGAGACGGGACTTTTGAGACCCAGTACTTC
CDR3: CATSRDGTFETQYF

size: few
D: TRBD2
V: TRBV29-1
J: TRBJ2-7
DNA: TGCAGCGTTCCTCATAGCGGGAGGGCCTCCGAGCAGTACTTC
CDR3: CSVPHSGRASEQYF

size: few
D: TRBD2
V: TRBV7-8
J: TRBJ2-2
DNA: TGTGCCAGCAGCTTAGTACAGCGGGGCACCGGGGAGCTGTTTTTT
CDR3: CASSLVQRGTGELFF

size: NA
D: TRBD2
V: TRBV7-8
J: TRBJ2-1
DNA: TGTGCCAGCAGCTTAGTTGGCGGGAGGTGGAATGAGCAGTTCTTC
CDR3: CASSLVGGRWNEQFF

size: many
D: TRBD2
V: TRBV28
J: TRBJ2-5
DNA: TGTGCCAGCAGTTTACGTCTAGCGGGAGATGCTGTTCAAGAGACCCAGTACTTC
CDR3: CASSLRLAGDAVQETQYF

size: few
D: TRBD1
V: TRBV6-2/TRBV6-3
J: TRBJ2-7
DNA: TGTGCCAGCAGTTACTCGCCAGGTGGACAGGGCCTAGCCTACGAGCAGTACTTC
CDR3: CASSYSPGGQGLAYEQYF

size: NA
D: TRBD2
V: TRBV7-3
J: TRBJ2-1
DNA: TGTGCCAGCAGCTTAGGAGCGGGAGACCCCTACAATGAGCAGTTCTTC
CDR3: CASSLGAGDPYNEQFF

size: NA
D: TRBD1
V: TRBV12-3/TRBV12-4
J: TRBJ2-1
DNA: TGTGCCAGCAGAACACCGGGACAGGTTTCCGATGAGCAGTTCTTC
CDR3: CASRTPGQVSDEQFF

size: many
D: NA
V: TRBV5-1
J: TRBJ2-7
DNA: TGCGCCAGCAGCTTGAAAGGGGACGGAGACTCCTACGAGCAGTACTTC
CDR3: CASSLKGDGDSYEQYF

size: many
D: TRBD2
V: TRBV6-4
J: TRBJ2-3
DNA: TGTGCCAGCAGTGACGACGGGACTAGCGGCACAGATACGCAGTATTTT
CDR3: CASSDDGTSGTDTQYF

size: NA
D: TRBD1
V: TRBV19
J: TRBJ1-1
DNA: TGTGCCAGCTCCGACCTAGGGACAGGGGCCCTTCTTCCTGAAGCTTTCTTT
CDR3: CASSDLGTGALLPEAFF

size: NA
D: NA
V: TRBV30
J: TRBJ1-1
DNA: TGTGCCTGGAGTTGGATCACGTCGGGCACTGAAGCTTTCTTT
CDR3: CAWSWITSGTEAFF

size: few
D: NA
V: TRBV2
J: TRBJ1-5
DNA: TGTGCCAGCAGTGACGCCGCGGCCTCAAATCAGCCCCAGCATTTT
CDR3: CASSDAAASNQPQHF

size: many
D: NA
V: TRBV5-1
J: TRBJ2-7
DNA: TGCGCCAGCAGCGGAGGCTACGAGCAGTACTTC
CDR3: CASSGGYEQYF

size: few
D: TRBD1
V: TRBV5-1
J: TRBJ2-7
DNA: TGCGCCAGCAGCCACCCGGGACAGTCCTACGAGCAGTACTTC
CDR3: CASSHPGQSYEQYF

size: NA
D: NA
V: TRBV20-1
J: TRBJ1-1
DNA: TGCAGTGCTCCAAGGGGCACTGAAGCTTTCTTT
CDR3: CSAPRGTEAFF

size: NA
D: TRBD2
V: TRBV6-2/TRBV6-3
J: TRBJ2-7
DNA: TGTGCCAGCAGTTACAGTCTAGCGGGAGGAGACTACGAGCAGTACTTC
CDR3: CASSYSLAGGDYEQYF

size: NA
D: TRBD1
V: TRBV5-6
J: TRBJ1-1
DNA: TGTGCCAGCAGCTTGGCGGGACAGACCTTGAACACTGAAGCTTTCTTT
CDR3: CASSLAGQTLNTEAFF

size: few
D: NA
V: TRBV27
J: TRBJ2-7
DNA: TGTGCCAGCAGTTTAATGGCAGGGTCAAGGGAGCAGTACTTC
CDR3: CASSLMAGSREQYF

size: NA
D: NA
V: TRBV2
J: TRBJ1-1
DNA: TGTGCCAGCAGGATAACAGGGAGGAAGACTGAAGCTTTCTTT
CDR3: CASRITGRKTEAFF

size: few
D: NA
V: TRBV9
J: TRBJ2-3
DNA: TGTGCCAGCAGCGTAGATGGCTCGCCAGATACGCAGTATTTT
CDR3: CASSVDGSPDTQYF

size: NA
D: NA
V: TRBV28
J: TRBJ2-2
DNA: TGTGCCAGCAGTACTTACAGGTTGAACACCGGGGAGCTGTTTTTT
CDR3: CASSTYRLNTGELFF

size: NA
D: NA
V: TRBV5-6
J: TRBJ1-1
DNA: TGTGCCAGCAGTTCTGACTTGTACACTGAAGCTTTCTTT
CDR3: CASSSDLYTEAFF

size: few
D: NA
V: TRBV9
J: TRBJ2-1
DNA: TGTGCCAGCAGCGTAGTTAGTTGGGATGAGCAGTTCTTC
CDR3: CASSVVSWDEQFF

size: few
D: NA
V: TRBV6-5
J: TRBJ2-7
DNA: TGTGCCAGCAGTTACTCGTCAGGGCACTCCTACGAGCAGTACTTC
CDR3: CASSYSSGHSYEQYF

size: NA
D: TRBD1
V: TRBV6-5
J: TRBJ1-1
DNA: TGTGCCAGCACCGCAGGGGGGACTGAAGCTTTCTTT
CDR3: CASTAGGTEAFF

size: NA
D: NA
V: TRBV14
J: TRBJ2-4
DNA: TGTGCCAGCAGCCAAGATCGGGACCTCTCCAGAAACATTCAGTACTTC
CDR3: CASSQDRDLSRNIQYF

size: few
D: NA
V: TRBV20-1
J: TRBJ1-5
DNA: TGCAGTGCTTTCGATTGGCAGGCGACTTATAGCAATCAGCCCCAGCATTTT
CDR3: CSAFDWQATYSNQPQHF

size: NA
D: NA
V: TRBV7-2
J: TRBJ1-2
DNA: TGTGCCAGCAGCTTACTCAGGGAGAACTATGGCTACACCTTC
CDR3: CASSLLRENYGYTF

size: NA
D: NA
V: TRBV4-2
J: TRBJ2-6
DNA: TGTGCCAGCAGCCAAGGGACACCGGGTCGCTCTGGGGCCAACGTCCTGACTTTC
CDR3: CASSQGTPGRSGANVLTF

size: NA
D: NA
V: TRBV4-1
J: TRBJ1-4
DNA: TGCGCCAGCAGCCCGGTCGTCGGCGCAACTAATGAAAAACTGTTTTTT
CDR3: CASSPVVGATNEKLFF

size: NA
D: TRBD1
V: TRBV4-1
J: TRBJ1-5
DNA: TGCGCCAGCAGCCACGGACAGGGAGGCAATCAGCCCCAGCATTTT
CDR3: CASSHGQGGNQPQHF

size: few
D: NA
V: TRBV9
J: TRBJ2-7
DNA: TGTGCCAGCAGCCCCGATGGGGCCGGCGAGCAGTACTTC
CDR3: CASSPDGAGEQYF

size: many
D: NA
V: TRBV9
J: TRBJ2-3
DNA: TGTGCCAGCAGCGTAGATGCAGCGGAGGATACGCAGTATTTT
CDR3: CASSVDAAEDTQYF

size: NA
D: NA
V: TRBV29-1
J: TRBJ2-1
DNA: TGCAGCGTTCCCCAAGGAAGGAATGAGCAGTTCTTC
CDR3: CSVPQGRNEQFF

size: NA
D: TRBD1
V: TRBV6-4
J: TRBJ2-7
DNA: TGTGCCAGCAGTTACTCTCCGACAGGGACCGAATACGAGCAGTACTTC
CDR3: CASSYSPTGTEYEQYF

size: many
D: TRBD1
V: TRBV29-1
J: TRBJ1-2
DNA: TGCAGCGTGGCCCACGGACAGGGGGCCTATGGCTACACCTTC
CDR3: CSVAHGQGAYGYTF

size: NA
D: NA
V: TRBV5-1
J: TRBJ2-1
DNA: TGCGCCAGCAGCTTGGTCACTAGGGACGACAATGAGCAGTTCTTC
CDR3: CASSLVTRDDNEQFF

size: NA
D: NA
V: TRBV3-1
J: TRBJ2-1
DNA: TGTGCCAGCAGACAAGATCGCTCGGGATACCCCTACAATGAGCAGTTCTTC
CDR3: CASRQDRSGYPYNEQFF

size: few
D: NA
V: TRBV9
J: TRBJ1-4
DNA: TGTGCCAGCAGCGTAGCTGGATCAACTAATGAAAAACTGTTTTTT
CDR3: CASSVAGSTNEKLFF

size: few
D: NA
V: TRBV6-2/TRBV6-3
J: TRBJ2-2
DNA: TGTGCCAGCAGTTACGTAACTCGGGACTTCCCTCTTACCGGGGAGCTGTTTTTT
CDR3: CASSYVTRDFPLTGELFF

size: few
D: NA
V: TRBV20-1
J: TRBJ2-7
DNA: TGCAGTGCTAGAGATCTCCTGGGCCAGGGGACCTTCTACGAGCAGTACTTC
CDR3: CSARDLLGQGTFYEQYF

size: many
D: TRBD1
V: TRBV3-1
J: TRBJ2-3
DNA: TGTGCCAGCAGCCAAAGACAGGGGGCAGATACGCAGTATTTT
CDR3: CASSQRQGADTQYF

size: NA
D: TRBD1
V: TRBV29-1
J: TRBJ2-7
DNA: TGCAGCGTGGCCGGGACAGGGGCCTACGAGCAGTACTTC
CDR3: CSVAGTGAYEQYF

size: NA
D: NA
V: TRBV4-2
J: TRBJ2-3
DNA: TGTGCCAGCAGCCAAGAAGATTACACCACAGATACGCAGTATTTT
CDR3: CASSQEDYTTDTQYF

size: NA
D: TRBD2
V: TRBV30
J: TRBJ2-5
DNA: TGTGCCTGGACCAAGGTAGCGGGGCCAGAAGAGACCCAGTACTTC
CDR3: CAWTKVAGPEETQYF

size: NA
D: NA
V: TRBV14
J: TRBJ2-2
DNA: TGTGCCAGCAGCCAAGATAACAGGAGGGCTGGAGGGGAGCTGTTTTTT
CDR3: CASSQDNRRAGGELFF

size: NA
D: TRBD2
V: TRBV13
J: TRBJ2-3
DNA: TGTGCCAGCAGCTTAGGTAGACTAGCGGGGGATACGCAGTATTTT
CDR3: CASSLGRLAGDTQYF